This T cell receptor beta chain was sequenced in a study of T cells in Graves' hyperthyroidism and ophthalmopathy (dated by TCRdb to between 2018 and 2021). Context from the whole study: Peripheral blood was sampled at the time of initial diagnosis, prior to any treatment. Following sampling, methimazole starting at 30 mg daily was given to hyperthyroidism patients, and high-dose intravenous methylprednisolone was given to ophthalmopathy patients. The 100 discovery patients were randomly divided into training and test sets at a 7:3 ratio. The study also compared thyroid tissue and blood T-cell repertoires from over 5 Graves' hyperthyroidism patients. TCR V-J signatures able to tell the groups apart were searched for in a discovery cohort of around 95 patients, of whom under 45 had Graves' ophthalmopathy and about 60 had stable Graves' hyperthyroidism. According to the paper, TCR Vbeta CDR3 sequencing was carried out on about 140 peripheral blood samples, which came from 40 to 45 ophthalmopathy, 75 or so hyperthyroidism and about 17 progressor patients. Whether ophthalmopathy could be predicted prospectively was tested in an independent validation cohort made up of roughly 19 hyperthyroidism patients plus 17 patients who later progressed to ophthalmopathy.

General study outcomes and caveats: Most expanded thyroid clonotypes (frequency above 0.001) were also found in blood, which suggests that blood repertoires may mirror thyroid immune responses. Ophthalmopathy was separated from stable hyperthyroidism by a 13 V-J signature model, with around 90% sensitivity and approximately 81% specificity obtained in cross-validation and 80%/75% obtained in testing. Sample size was not statistically predetermined, and investigators were not blinded to group allocation. In validation, the model predicted progression to ophthalmopathy a median of about 5.9 months before onset, with approximately 70% sensitivity and 72.22% specificity.

Amplification of TCR beta CDR3 regions was carried out from RNA transcripts. The first round of RT-PCR for the TCR CDR3 was performed with the HTBI primer set and the Qiagen OneStep RT-PCR kit. The libraries were constructed in a second round of multiplex PCR and then size-selected and purified. The libraries were sequenced on an Illumina HiSeq2000 using paired-end 100 bp reads. The source study handled its data this way. Raw data were processed with SOAPnuke, discarding reads with adapters, uncalled bases, mean Phred below 15, or no exact constant-primer or identifier match. High-quality paired reads were merged with COPE v1.2.5, and unique nucleotide sequences were defined as clonotypes. MiTCR v1.1 was used to align clonotypes to the IMGT TRBV, TRBD and TRBJ reference segments. The analysis included only V-J combinations with a frequency above 0.0001, which together covered 99% to 99.2% of the repertoires. The TCS score was defined as F50 (clonal expansion) divided by E x V (chaos), with BLOSUM62-based TCRdist calculated between CDR3 peptides within each V-J. Welch's t-statistics and random forest reduced roughly 500 V-J features to under 15, which were used in a naive Bayes classifier (R e1071). TCRdb reran the public reads through fastp at Q25 and MiXCR, keeping productive beta chains. Entries that share a CDR3 protein sequence are merged under the most common genes and DNA. The V and J calls, along with clone size, are taken from TCRdb and not from the paper's own processing. This sample comprises about 400,000 distinct CDR3 sequences, around 14% of them detected only once. Of the sample, around a tenth falls within the top ten clones.

Graves' hyperthyroidism was defined as stable when no progression to ophthalmopathy occurred over 18 months of follow-up. Hyperthyroidism patients were newly diagnosed, with disease duration under 2 months, and aged 18 to 65 years. Any patient with an uncontrolled infection, another autoimmune disease, pregnancy or lactation was excluded. Diagnoses were based on clinical symptoms, serum thyroxine and TRAb, thyroid ultrasound and orbital computed tomography. Ficoll-Paque density gradient centrifugation was used to isolate PBMCs from 8.5 to 10 ml of fresh peripheral blood. Total RNA was extracted using Trizol reagent, and RNA quality was assessed on an Agilent 2100 Bioanalyzer. The CDR3 runs 13 amino acids, cysteine and phenylalanine included. The retained sequence is limited to the CDR3, 39 bases, with the frame set at the first base. The germline V gene (reference sequence) supplies CDR1 DFQATT and CDR2 SNEGSKA.

As for this clonotype: Its antigen has not been determined. Base qualities are missing; no much larger clone stands one base away.

Sample: blood. The rearrangement joined TRBV20-1 to TRBJ2-3, with the D gene call left open. The sequence derives from a woman younger than 30 with Graves' hyperthyroidism. The bases are TGCAGCCCCTATGGGCAGAACACAGATACGCAGTATTTT. It encodes CSPYGQNTDTQYF.